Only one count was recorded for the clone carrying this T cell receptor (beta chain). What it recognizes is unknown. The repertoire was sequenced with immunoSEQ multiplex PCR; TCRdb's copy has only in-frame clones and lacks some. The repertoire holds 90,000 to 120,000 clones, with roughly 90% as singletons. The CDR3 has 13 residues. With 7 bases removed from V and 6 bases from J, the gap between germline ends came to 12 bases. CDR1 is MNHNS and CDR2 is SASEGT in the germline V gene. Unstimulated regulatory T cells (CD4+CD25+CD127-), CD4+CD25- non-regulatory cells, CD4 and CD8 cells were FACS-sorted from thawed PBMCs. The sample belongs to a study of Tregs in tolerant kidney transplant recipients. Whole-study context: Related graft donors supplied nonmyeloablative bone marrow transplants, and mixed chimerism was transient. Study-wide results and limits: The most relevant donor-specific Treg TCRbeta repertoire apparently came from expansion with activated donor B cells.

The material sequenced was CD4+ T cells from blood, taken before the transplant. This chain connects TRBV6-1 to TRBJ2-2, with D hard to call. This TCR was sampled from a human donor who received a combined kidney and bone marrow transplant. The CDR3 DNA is TGTGCCAGCAACTCCTCTCCTTCCGGGGAGCTGTTTTTT. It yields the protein CASNSSPSGELFF.